A single sample gave rise to the 14 T cell receptor beta chains below, sequenced in a study of cytomegalovirus exposure and HLA in healthy donors. PCR primers comprised 60 Vbeta and 13 Jbeta primers. Sequenced by immunoSEQ multiplex PCR; TCRdb stores in-frame clones only, minus some. Of fewer than 200,000 clones detected, 80% to 90% appear once; the ten largest clones hold about 2.1%. Sequencing used PBMCs. The source is a man younger than 35 in good health and CMV-seropositive.

This chain links TRBV19 with TRBJ1-5, with 7 bases aligning to TRBD1. CDR1 and CDR2 (germline): LNHDA, SQIVND (reference sequence). This CDR3 has 14 amino acids. Trimming cost V 8 bases and J 4 bases; bases outside gene matches: 8. The CDR3 sequence: CASSTTGVNQPQHF. CDR3 sequence (DNA): TGTGCCAGTTCAACTACAGGGGTAAATCAGCCCCAGCATTTT.

The chain links TRBV5-5 to TRBJ2-7, with a weak D call TRBD2 (5 bases). V was trimmed by 2 bases and J by 5 bases, leaving 17 bases between them. The CDR3 consists of 15 residues. The germline V gene encodes CDR1 SGHKS and CDR2 YYEKEE (reference sequence). The CDR3 here is CASSFGIQRTDEQYF. DNA of the CDR3: TGTGCCAGCAGCTTTGGGATACAGCGGACCGACGAGCAGTACTTC.

This clone is a singleton in its sample. V is TRBV18 and J is TRBJ1-3; 11 bases line up with TRBD1. The germline V gene has CDR1 KGHSH and CDR2 LQKENI. V lost 5 bases, J lost 6 bases, and 18 bases stayed unmatched. This CDR3 spans 19 amino acids. CDR3 bases: TGTGCCAGCTCATTATCCGGGACAGGGGGACCATCGAAGGAAAACACCATATATTTT. As protein: CASSLSGTGGPSKENTIYF.

V usage is TRBV5-1 and J usage is TRBJ1-4; 9 positions agree with TRBD1. The V gene end was trimmed by 2 bases and the J gene end by 8 bases; junction bases not matched to a gene: 10. The CDR3 runs 16 residues. The germline CDR1 and CDR2 sequences are SGHRS and YFSETQ. In DNA, the CDR3 is TGCGCCAGCAGCTTTAATGACGGGACAGGGATAGAAAAACTGTTTTTT. It translates to CASSFNDGTGIEKLFF.

The V gene is TRBV7-2, the J gene TRBJ1-5; 8 bases align to TRBD1. Germline V lookup: CDR1 SGHTA, CDR2 FQGNSA. The CDR3 consists of 15 residues. Trimming at V came to 5 bases and at J to 3 bases, leaving 6 bases not matched to a gene. CDR3 loop: CASSPTGALNQPQHF. In DNA form, the CDR3 reads TGTGCCAGCAGCCCGACAGGGGCCCTCAATCAGCCCCAGCATTTT.

CDR3 bases: TGTGCCAGCAGTTCTCTGGGGGCGGGAGGGACCCAGTACTTC. It yields the protein CASSSLGAGGTQYF. This sequence joins TRBV27 and TRBJ2-5; the match to TRBD2 covers 8 bases. The V gene end was trimmed by 4 bases and the J gene end by 7 bases; junction bases not matched to a gene: 8. The CDR3 sequence is 14 residues long. Germline V gives CDR1 MNHEY, CDR2 SMNVEV (reference sequence).

The chain uses TRBV6-6 and TRBJ1-6, with D possibly being TRBD1 (5 bases). CDR3 size: 14 residues. V was trimmed by 8 bases and J by 12 bases, leaving 20 bases between them. The germline CDR1 and CDR2 sequences are MNHNY and SVGAGI (reference sequence). CDR3 sequence reads: CASSDRDRGGPLHF. The CDR3 nucleotides are TGTGCCAGCTCCGACAGAGATCGGGGGGGACCCCTCCACTTT.

This chain connects TRBV4-2 to TRBJ2-5; 11 nucleotides line up with TRBD2. This CDR3 is 16 amino acids long. After removal of 1 base from V and 2 bases from J, the junction contained 3 bases not matched to a gene. CDR1 is LGHNA, CDR2 YNFKEQ, per germline. CDR3 sequence (DNA): TGTGCCAGCAGCCAAGGACTAGCGGGGCCGCAAGAGACCCAGTACTTC. Translated: CASSQGLAGPQETQYF.

This clone appeared a single time. Here the CDR3 DNA reads TGTGCCAGTAGTGCCGACCCCTTCCGCGGGACGGTAGACTACTCTGGGGCCAACGTCCTGACTTTC. This encodes CASSADPFRGTVDYSGANVLTF. The chain recombines TRBV19 with TRBJ2-6; a weak D match, TRBD2 (6 bases). Looked up from germline, CDR1 is LNHDA and CDR2 is SQIVND (reference sequence). This CDR3 has 22 amino acids. V was shortened by 5 bases and J by 0 bases, with 29 bases between the two germline ends.

V and J are TRBV6-1 and TRBJ1-1; D is unclear. The length of the CDR3 is 12 residues. Looked up from germline, CDR1 is MNHNS and CDR2 is SASEGT. V was clipped by 7 bases and J by 5 bases, with 11 bases between them. The CDR3 coding sequence is TGTGCCAGCACCCGGGGTGGGACTGAAGCTTTCTTT. Its protein is CASTRGGTEAFF.

CDR3 coding DNA: TGTGCCAGCAGCTCCCGGGATGACTACGAGCAGTACTTC. The encoded protein is CASSSRDDYEQYF. The gene calls are TRBV7-9 and TRBJ2-7; D is perhaps TRBD2 (5 bases). CDR1 and CDR2 (germline): SEHNR, FQNEAQ (reference sequence). Trimming removed 4 bases from V and 3 bases from J, with 10 bases in between. The CDR3 covers 13 residues.

CDR3 DNA: TGTGCCAGCAGGGGTCAGGCCAATGAGCAGTTCTTC. Its translation is CASRGQANEQFF. The rearrangement links TRBV2 to TRBJ2-1; D not certain. CDR1 and CDR2 (germline): SNHLY, FYNNEI. V was clipped by 6 bases and J by 6 bases, with 9 bases between them. This CDR3 has 12 amino acids.

V usage is TRBV11-2 and J usage is TRBJ1-2; possible D gene TRBD1, 5 bases. The CDR3 sequence is 15 residues long. V lost 1 base to trimming and J lost 6 bases, with 15 bases between them. The germline V gene has CDR1 SGHAT and CDR2 FQNNGV. The CDR3 loop is CASSLGDWEGDGYTF. DNA of the CDR3: TGTGCCAGCAGCTTAGGGGACTGGGAGGGCGATGGCTACACCTTC.

V and J are TRBV6-5 and TRBJ1-2, with 11 positions matching TRBD1. Germline V lookup: CDR1 MNHEY, CDR2 SVGAGI. V was clipped by 1 base and J by 4 bases; unmatched bases: 5. CDR3 length equals 16 residues. The DNA of the CDR3 is TGTGCCAGCAGTTACTTGAGGACAGGGGGCGGCTATGGCTACACCTTC. Translating it yields CASSYLRTGGGYGYTF.